The 19 T cell receptor beta chains presented below share a single source sample, sequenced in a study of cytomegalovirus exposure and HLA in healthy donors. PCR employed 60 Vbeta and 13 Jbeta primers. Assay: immunoSEQ multiplex PCR; the TCRdb copy retains only in-frame clones and omits some. The sample lists tens of thousands of clones, 84% occurring once. Sequencing input: PBMCs. The receptors were sampled from a man aged 65-85 years in good health and CMV-seropositive.

This chain links TRBV28 with TRBJ1-1; TRBD1 matches at 9 bases. This CDR3 contains 15 residues. The trim removed 6 bases at V and 4 bases at J, leaving 9 bases unmatched. The V gene's germline CDR1 is MDHEN and CDR2 SYDVKM. The CDR3 DNA sequence: TGTGCCAGCAGCTACTTGACAGGGGGGGTCACTGAAGCTTTCTTT. Residues: CASSYLTGGVTEAFF.

The CDR3 DNA reads TGCGCCAGCAGGTATACAGTGACCTCCTACGAGCAGTACTTC. The encoded protein is CASRYTVTSYEQYF. The chain has TRBV5-1 and TRBJ2-7; D uncertain. The CDR3 has 14 residues. V was trimmed by 5 bases and J by 0 bases, leaving 12 bases between them. Per the germline V gene, CDR1 is SGHRS and CDR2 is YFSETQ.

This chain joins TRBV7-8 and TRBJ1-2; 9 bases line up with TRBD1. This CDR3 is 13 amino acids long. Trimming removed 4 bases from V and 12 bases from J; junction bases left unmatched: 9. CDR1 is SGHVS, CDR2 FQNEAQ, per germline. The DNA of the CDR3 is TGTGCCAGCAGCTACGGACGGACAGGGGCCAACACCTTC. It is translated as CASSYGRTGANTF.

This clone was recorded once. This sequence joins TRBV18 and TRBJ2-5; TRBD1 matches 9 bases. From germline, CDR1 is KGHSH and CDR2 LQKENI. Trimming cost V 4 bases and J 1 base; bases outside gene matches: 1. CDR3 length: 14 residues. CDR3 in amino acids: CASSRTGVQETQYF. In nucleotides, the CDR3 is TGTGCCAGCTCACGGACAGGGGTCCAAGAGACCCAGTACTTC.

This chain links TRBV9 with TRBJ1-2, with D perhaps TRBD1 (5 bases). Germline lookup yields CDR1 SGDLS and CDR2 YYNGEE. With 0 bases removed from V and 0 bases from J, the gap between germline ends came to 6 bases. The CDR3 has 14 amino acids. This CDR3 reads CASSVGGANYGYTF. The CDR3 DNA reads as TGTGCCAGCAGCGTAGGGGGGGCTAACTATGGCTACACCTTC.

This clone was seen a few times. V and J are TRBV29-1 and TRBJ2-3; TRBD1 matches 9 bases. The CDR3 covers 16 residues. In germline, CDR1 is SQVTM, CDR2 ANQGSEA. The V and J ends lost 6 bases and 3 bases, in that order; junction bases with no gene match: 13. The CDR3 DNA sequence: TGCAGCGTCAAGTTAATGTTTGGACAGGGGACAGATACGCAGTATTTT. Protein product: CSVKLMFGQGTDTQYF.

The chain carries TRBV16 and TRBJ2-5; D uncertain. V was clipped by 0 bases and J by 5 bases, with 4 bases between them. CDR1 KGHSY and CDR2 FQNENV come from the germline V gene. The CDR3 is 12 residues long. CDR3 region: CASSQSRETQYF. CDR3 sequence (DNA): TGTGCCAGCAGCCAATCGAGGGAGACCCAGTACTTC.

The CDR3 DNA reads as TGTGCCAGTAGAAGTTACGGGGATGGCTACACCTTC. It translates to CASRSYGDGYTF. The chain links TRBV19 to TRBJ1-2; D unresolved. The V gene lost 6 bases and the J gene lost 6 bases, with 11 bases spanning the gap. CDR1 is LNHDA, CDR2 SQIVND, per germline (reference sequence). The CDR3 is 12 amino acids.

This chain joins TRBV18 and TRBJ1-2; D not certain. The CDR3 covers 13 residues. Germline V gene data show CDR1 as KGHSH and CDR2 as LQKENI. The ends were cut back, 3 bases at V and 10 bases at J, with 15 bases in the middle. The CDR3 spells CASSPGSEMLYTF. DNA of the CDR3: TGTGCCAGCTCACCCGGGAGCGAGATGCTCTACACCTTC.

The chain combines TRBV5-1 with TRBJ2-5, with 12 bases that match TRBD1. This CDR3 comprises 14 residues. Germline assignment: CDR1 SGHRS and CDR2 YFSETQ. Trimming at V came to 9 bases and at J to 4 bases, leaving 7 bases not matched to a gene. The CDR3 nucleotides read TGCGCCACTAGGGGGACAGGGGGCCCAGAGACCCAGTACTTC. It encodes CATRGTGGPETQYF. The whole variable domain, remainder taken from reference TRBV5-1 and TRBJ2-5, is KAGVTQTPRYLIKTRGQQVTLSCSPISGHRSVSWYQQTPGQGLQFLFEYFSETQRNKGNFPGRFSGRQFSNSRSEMNVSTLELGDSALYLCATRGTGGPETQYFGPGTRLLVL.

This chain uses TRBV5-1 with TRBJ2-3, with 12 bases fitting TRBD1. V shed 0 bases and J 4 bases; nucleotides not matched to a gene: 3. This CDR3 spans 16 amino acids. In germline, CDR1 is SGHRS, CDR2 YFSETQ. Here the CDR3 reads CASSLAGQGASDTQYF. CDR3 DNA: TGCGCCAGCAGCTTGGCGGGACAGGGGGCGTCAGATACGCAGTATTTT.

The chain carries TRBV6-1 and TRBJ1-5; tentative D call: TRBD1 (5 bases). Trimming removed 2 bases from V and 0 bases from J, with 8 bases in between. The CDR3 is 15 residues long. Per the germline V gene, CDR1 is MNHNS and CDR2 is SASEGT. The CDR3 loop reads CASSEMTASNQPQHF. DNA for the CDR3: TGTGCCAGCAGTGAAATGACAGCTAGCAATCAGCCCCAGCATTTT.

Here the CDR3 reads CSVDGLAGGTDTQYF. The DNA for the CDR3 is TGCAGCGTTGATGGACTAGCGGGGGGCACAGATACGCAGTATTTT. The chain recombines TRBV29-1 with TRBJ2-3; TRBD2 matches at 13 bases. With 3 bases clipped from V and 1 base from J, the junction kept 1 base outside the gene matches. The germline CDR1 and CDR2 sequences are SQVTM and ANQGSEA. This CDR3 is built from 15 residues.

The chain combines TRBV6-1 with TRBJ2-1, with D perhaps TRBD1 (5 bases). Germline loops: CDR1 MNHNS, CDR2 SASEGT. Trimming removed 6 bases at V and 4 bases at J, with 10 bases between. The CDR3 has 13 residues. In nucleotides, the CDR3 is TGTGCCAGCAGGGCTGACAGTTACAATGAGCAGTTCTTC. Amino acid sequence: CASRADSYNEQFF.

The J gene is TRBJ2-5, the V gene TRBV18; 8 nucleotides line up with TRBD2. The junction had 7 bases not matched to a gene; V was cut back by 4 bases and J by 3 bases. From germline, CDR1 is KGHSH and CDR2 LQKENI. The CDR3 extends over 15 amino acids. CDR3 residues: CASSQGFSGKETQYF. Written as DNA, the CDR3 is TGTGCCAGCTCACAGGGGTTTAGCGGGAAAGAGACCCAGTACTTC.

In its sample, this clone was seen once. The CDR3 spells CASSERGTSGGSYNEQFF. As DNA, the CDR3 is TGTGCCAGCAGTGAGAGGGGGACTAGCGGGGGGTCTTACAATGAGCAGTTCTTC. The rearrangement links TRBV25-1 to TRBJ2-1; TRBD2 aligns across 15 bases. Germline lookup yields CDR1 MGHDK and CDR2 SYGVNS. V was pared by 3 bases and J by 4 bases, with 7 bases of the junction left unmatched. The CDR3 contains 18 residues.

J is TRBJ2-1 and V is TRBV19; D remains unclear. CDR1 and CDR2 from the germline V gene are LNHDA and SQIVND (reference sequence). The V and J ends lost 10 bases and 3 bases respectively, with 13 bases between them. The CDR3 runs 13 residues. The chain's CDR3 is CATSGDIYNEQFF. DNA for the CDR3: TGTGCCACTTCAGGCGACATCTACAATGAGCAGTTCTTC.

Only one count was recorded for this clone. V is TRBV28 and J is TRBJ2-5; possibly TRBD1 for D (6 bases). CDR3 length: 13 residues. Germline values: CDR1 MDHEN, CDR2 SYDVKM. Trimming removed 8 bases at V and 5 bases at J, with 15 bases between. Here the CDR3 reads CASGSGGEETQYF. The CDR3 DNA is TGTGCCAGCGGGTCTGGGGGCGAGGAGACCCAGTACTTC.

V and J are TRBV28 and TRBJ1-6; 7 bases agree with TRBD1. The CDR3 sequence is 13 residues long. The V gene end was trimmed by 6 bases and the J gene end by 7 bases; junction bases not matched to a gene: 3. CDR1 and CDR2 (germline): MDHEN, SYDVKM. The CDR3 here is CASRTGMNSPLHF. CDR3 bases: TGTGCCAGCAGGACAGGGATGAATTCACCCCTCCACTTT.